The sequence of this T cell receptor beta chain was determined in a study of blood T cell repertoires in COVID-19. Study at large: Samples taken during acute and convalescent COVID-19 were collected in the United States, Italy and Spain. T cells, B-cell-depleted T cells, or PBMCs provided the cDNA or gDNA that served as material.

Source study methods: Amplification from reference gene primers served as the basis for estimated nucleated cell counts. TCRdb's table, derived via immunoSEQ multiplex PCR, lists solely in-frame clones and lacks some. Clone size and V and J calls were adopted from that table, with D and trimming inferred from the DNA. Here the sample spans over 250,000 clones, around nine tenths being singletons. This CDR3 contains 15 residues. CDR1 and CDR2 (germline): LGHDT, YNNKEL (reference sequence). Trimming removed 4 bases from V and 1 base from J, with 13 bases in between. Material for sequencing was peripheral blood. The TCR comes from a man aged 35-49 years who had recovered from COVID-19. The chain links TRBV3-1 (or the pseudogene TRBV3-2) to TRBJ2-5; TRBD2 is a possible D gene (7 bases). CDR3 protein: CASSPAGAPQETQYF. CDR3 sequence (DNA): TGTGCCAGCAGCCCGGCGGGGGCCCCCCAAGAGACCCAGTACTTC.